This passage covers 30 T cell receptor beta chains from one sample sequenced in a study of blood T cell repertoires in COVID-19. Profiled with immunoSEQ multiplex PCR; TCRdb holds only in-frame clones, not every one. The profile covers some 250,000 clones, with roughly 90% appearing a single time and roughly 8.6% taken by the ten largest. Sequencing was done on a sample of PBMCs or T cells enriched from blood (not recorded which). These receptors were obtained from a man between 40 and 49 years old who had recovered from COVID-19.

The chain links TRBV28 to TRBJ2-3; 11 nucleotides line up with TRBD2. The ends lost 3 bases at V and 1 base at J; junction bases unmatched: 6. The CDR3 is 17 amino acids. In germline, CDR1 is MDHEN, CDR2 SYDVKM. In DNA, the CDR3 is TGTGCCAGCAGTTTGAAGACGGGACTAGCGGGCACAGATACGCAGTATTTT. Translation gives CASSLKTGLAGTDTQYF.

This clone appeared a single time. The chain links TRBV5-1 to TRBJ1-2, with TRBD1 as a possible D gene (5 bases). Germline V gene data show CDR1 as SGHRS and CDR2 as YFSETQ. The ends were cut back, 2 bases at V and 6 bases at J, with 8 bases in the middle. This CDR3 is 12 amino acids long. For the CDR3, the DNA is TGCGCCAGCAGCTTCCAGGGTGATGGCTACACCTTC. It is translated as CASSFQGDGYTF. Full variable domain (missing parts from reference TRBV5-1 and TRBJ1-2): KAGVTQTPRYLIKTRGQQVTLSCSPISGHRSVSWYQQTPGQGLQFLFEYFSETQRNKGNFPGRFSGRQFSNSRSEMNVSTLELGDSALYLCASSFQGDGYTFGSGTRLTVV.

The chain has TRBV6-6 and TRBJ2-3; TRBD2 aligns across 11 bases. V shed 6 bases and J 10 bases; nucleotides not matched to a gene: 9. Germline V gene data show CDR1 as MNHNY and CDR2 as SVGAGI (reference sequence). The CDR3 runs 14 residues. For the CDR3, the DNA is TGTGCCAGCAGGGATAGCGGGAGGGCGATTTCGCAGTATTTT. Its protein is CASRDSGRAISQYF.

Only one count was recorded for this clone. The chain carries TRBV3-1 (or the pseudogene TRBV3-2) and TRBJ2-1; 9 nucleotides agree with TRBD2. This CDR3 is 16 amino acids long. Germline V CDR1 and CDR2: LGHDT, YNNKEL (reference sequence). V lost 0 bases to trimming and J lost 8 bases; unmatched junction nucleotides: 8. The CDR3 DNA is TGTGCCAGCAGCCAAGATTTGGTAGCGGGGGTTTATGAGCAGTTCTTC. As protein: CASSQDLVAGVYEQFF.

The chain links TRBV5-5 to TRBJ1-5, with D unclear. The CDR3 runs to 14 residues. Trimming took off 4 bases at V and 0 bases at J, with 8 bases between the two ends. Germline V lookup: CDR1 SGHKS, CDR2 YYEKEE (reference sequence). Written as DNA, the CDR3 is TGTGCCAGCAGCCTAGACGATAGCAATCAGCCCCAGCATTTT. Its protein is CASSLDDSNQPQHF.

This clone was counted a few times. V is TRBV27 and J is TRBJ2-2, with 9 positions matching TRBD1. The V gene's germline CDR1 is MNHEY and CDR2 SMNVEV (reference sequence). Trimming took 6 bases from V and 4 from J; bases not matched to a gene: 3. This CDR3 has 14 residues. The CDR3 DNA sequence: TGTGCCAGCAGCCCGGACAGGGGCACCGGGGAGCTGTTTTTT. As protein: CASSPDRGTGELFF.

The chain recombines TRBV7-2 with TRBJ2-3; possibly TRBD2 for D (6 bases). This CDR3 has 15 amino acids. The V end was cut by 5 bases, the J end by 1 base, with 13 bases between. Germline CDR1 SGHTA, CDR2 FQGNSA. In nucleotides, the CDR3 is TGTGCCAGCAGCCCGATAACTAGCCGCACAGATACGCAGTATTTT. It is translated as CASSPITSRTDTQYF.

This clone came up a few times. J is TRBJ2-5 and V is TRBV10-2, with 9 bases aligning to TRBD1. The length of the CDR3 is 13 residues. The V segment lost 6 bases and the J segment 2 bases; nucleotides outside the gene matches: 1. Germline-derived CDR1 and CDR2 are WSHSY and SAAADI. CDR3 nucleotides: TGCGCCAGCAGCGGGACAGGGCAAGAGACCCAGTACTTC. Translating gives CASSGTGQETQYF.

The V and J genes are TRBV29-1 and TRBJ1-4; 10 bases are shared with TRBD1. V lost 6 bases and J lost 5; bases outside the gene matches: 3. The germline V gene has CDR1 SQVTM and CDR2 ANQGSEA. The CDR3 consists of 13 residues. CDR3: CSVAGQGNEKLFF. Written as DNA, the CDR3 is TGCAGCGTAGCGGGACAGGGGAATGAAAAACTGTTTTTT.

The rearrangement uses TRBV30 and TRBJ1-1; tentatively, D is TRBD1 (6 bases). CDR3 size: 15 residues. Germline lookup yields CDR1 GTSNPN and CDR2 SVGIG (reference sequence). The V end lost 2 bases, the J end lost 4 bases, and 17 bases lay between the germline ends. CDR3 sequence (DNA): TGTGCCTGGAGTTCCCCCTACAGGGAGTTCACTGAAGCTTTCTTT. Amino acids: CAWSSPYREFTEAFF.

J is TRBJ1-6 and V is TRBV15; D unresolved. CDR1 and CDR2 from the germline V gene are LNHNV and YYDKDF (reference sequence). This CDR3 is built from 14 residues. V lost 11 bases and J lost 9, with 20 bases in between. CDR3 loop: CAAQVSPGSSPLHF. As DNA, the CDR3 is TGTGCCGCGCAAGTGTCACCCGGGAGTTCACCCCTCCACTTT.

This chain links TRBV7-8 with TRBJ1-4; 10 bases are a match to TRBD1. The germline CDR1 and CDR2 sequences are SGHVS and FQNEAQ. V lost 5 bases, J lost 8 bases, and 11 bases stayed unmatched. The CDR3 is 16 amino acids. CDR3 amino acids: CASSQIPGQGNEKLFF. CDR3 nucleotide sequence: TGTGCCAGCAGCCAAATACCGGGACAGGGGAACGAAAAACTGTTTTTT.

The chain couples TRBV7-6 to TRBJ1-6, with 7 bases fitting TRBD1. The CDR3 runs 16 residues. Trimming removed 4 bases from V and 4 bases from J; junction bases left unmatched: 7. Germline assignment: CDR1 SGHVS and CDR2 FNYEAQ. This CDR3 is CASSSETGQYNSPLHF. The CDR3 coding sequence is TGTGCCAGCAGCTCAGAGACGGGACAGTATAATTCACCCCTCCACTTT.

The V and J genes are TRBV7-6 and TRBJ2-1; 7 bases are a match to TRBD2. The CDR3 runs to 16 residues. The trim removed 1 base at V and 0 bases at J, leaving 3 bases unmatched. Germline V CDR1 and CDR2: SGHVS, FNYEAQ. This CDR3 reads CASSLDRGDSYNEQFF. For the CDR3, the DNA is TGTGCCAGCAGCTTAGATCGGGGGGACTCCTACAATGAGCAGTTCTTC.

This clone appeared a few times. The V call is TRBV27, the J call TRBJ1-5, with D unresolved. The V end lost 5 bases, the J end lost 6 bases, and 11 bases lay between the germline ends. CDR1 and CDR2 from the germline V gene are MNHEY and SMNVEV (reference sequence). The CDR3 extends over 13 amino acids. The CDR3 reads CASSGEGRQPQHF. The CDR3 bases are TGTGCCAGCAGTGGGGAGGGTCGTCAGCCCCAGCATTTT.

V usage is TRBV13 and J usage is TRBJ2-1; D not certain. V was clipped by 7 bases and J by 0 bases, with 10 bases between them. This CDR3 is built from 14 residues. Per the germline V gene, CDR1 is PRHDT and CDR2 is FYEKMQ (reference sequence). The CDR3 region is CASNLRSSYNEQFF. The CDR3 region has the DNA TGTGCCAGCAACTTGCGGAGCTCCTACAATGAGCAGTTCTTC.

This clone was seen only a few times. The CDR3 reads CASSGDRGGSVGAFF. CDR3 in DNA: TGCGCCAGCAGCGGGGACAGGGGAGGGTCCGTCGGAGCTTTCTTT. This chain connects TRBV5-1 to TRBJ1-1; TRBD1 matches at 10 bases. CDR3 size: 15 residues. The ends lost 4 bases at V and 10 bases at J; junction bases unmatched: 13. Germline CDR1 reads SGHRS; CDR2 reads YFSETQ.

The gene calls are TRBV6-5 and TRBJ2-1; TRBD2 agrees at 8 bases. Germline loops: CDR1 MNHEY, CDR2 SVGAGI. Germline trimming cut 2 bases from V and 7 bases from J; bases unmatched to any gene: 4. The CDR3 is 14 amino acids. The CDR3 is CASSYGLARNEQFF. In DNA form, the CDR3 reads TGTGCCAGCAGTTACGGACTAGCTAGGAATGAGCAGTTCTTC.

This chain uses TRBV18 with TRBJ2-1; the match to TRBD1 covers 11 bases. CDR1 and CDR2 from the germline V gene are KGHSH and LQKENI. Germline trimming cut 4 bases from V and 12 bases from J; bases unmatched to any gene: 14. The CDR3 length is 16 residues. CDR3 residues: CASSLDRGQGVSGQFF. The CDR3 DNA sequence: TGTGCCAGCTCACTAGATAGGGGACAGGGGGTTTCCGGGCAGTTCTTC.

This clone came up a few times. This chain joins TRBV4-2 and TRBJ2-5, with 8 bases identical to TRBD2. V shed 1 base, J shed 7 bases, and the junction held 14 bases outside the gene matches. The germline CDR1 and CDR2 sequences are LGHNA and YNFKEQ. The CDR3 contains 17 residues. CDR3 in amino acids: CASSQVDSGVLARTQYF. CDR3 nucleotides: TGTGCCAGCAGCCAAGTGGATAGCGGGGTACTCGCCAGGACCCAGTACTTC.

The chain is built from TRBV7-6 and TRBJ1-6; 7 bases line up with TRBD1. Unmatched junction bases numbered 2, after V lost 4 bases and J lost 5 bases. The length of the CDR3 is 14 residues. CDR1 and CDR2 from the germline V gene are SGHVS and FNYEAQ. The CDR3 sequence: CASSSQGHNSPLHF. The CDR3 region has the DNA TGTGCCAGCAGCTCACAGGGGCATAATTCACCCCTCCACTTT.

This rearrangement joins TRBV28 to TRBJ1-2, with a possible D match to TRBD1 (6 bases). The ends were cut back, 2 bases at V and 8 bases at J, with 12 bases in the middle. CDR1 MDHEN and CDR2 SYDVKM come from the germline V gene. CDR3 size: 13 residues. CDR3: CASSLGVGAGYTF. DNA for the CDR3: TGTGCCAGCAGTTTAGGGGTGGGGGCCGGCTACACCTTC.

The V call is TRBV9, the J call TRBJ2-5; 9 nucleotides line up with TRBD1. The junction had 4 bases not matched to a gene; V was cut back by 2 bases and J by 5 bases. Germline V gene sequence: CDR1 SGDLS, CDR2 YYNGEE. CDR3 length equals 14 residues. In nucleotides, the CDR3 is TGTGCCAGCAGCGTGGACAGGGGATGGGAGACCCAGTACTTC. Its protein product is CASSVDRGWETQYF. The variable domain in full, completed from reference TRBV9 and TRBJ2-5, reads DSGVTQTPKHLITATGQRVTLRCSPRSGDLSVYWYQQSLDQGLQFLIQYYNGEERAKGNILERFSAQQFPDLHSELNLSSLELGDSALYFCASSVDRGWETQYFGPGTRLLVL.

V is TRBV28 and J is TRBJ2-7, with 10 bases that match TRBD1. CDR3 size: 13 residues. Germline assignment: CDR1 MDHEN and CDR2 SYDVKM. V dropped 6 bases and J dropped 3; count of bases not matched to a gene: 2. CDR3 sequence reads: CASRWTGGYEQYF. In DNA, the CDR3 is TGTGCCAGCAGATGGACAGGGGGCTACGAGCAGTACTTC.

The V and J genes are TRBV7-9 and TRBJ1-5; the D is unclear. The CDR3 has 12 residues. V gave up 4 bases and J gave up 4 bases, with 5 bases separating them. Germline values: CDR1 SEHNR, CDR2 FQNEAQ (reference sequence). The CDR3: CASSSLNQPQHF. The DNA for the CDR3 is TGTGCCAGCAGCTCATTGAATCAGCCCCAGCATTTT.

The CDR3 protein is CASTRQGGTEAFF. The CDR3 bases are TGTGCCAGCACCCGACAGGGGGGCACTGAAGCTTTCTTT. The genes are TRBV3-1 (or the pseudogene TRBV3-2) and TRBJ1-1; TRBD1 aligns across 9 bases. This CDR3 spans 13 amino acids. Germline V gene data show CDR1 as LGHDT and CDR2 as YNNKEL (reference sequence). The J segment lost 4 bases and the V segment lost 7 bases, leaving 4 bases of the junction unmatched.

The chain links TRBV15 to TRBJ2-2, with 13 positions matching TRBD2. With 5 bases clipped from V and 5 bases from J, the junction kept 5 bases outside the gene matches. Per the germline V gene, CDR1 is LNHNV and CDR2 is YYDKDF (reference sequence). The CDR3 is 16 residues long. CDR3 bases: TGTGCCACCAGCGTGTGGACTAGCGGGAGAACCGGGGAGCTGTTTTTT. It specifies CATSVWTSGRTGELFF.

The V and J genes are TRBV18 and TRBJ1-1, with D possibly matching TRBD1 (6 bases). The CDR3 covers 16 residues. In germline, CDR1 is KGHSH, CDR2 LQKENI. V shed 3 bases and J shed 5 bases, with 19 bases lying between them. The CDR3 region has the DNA TGTGCCAGCTCACCCCAGAAAACAGGGATAGGTACTGAAGCTTTCTTT. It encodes CASSPQKTGIGTEAFF.

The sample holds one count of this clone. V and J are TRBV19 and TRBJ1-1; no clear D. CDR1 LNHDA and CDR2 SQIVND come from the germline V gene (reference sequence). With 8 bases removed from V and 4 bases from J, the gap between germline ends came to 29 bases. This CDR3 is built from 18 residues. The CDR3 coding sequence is TGTGCCAGTGTTCCCACCCGGAGGTCGATGGAGGCAAGCACTGAAGCTTTCTTT. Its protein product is CASVPTRRSMEASTEAFF. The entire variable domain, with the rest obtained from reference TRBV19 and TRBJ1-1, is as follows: DGGITQSPKYLFRKEGQNVTLSCEQNLNHDAMYWYRQDPGQGLRLIYYSQIVNDFQKGDIAEGYSVSREKKESFPLTVTSAQKNPTAFYLCASVPTRRSMEASTEAFFGQGTRLTVV.

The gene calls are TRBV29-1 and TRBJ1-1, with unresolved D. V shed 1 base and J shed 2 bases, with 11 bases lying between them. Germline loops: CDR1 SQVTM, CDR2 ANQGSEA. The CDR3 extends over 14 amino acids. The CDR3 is CSVEAHGFNTEAFF. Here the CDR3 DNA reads TGCAGCGTTGAAGCCCACGGTTTCAACACTGAAGCTTTCTTT.